Sequencing of this TCR beta chain was carried out in a study of Graves' ophthalmopathy and Graves' hyperthyroidism. This clonotype was recorded many times. Its target is unknown. Whole-study findings and limits: Most thyroid clonotypes with frequency above 0.001 were detected in blood too.

Beta-chain TCR CDR3 regions were amplified from RNA transcripts. The workflow started with a first-round RT-PCR run with HTBI primers and then moved on to a second-round multiplex PCR. A single record per CDR3 protein comes from TCRdb applying MiXCR to the multiplex PCR reads. The sample has 200,000 to 250,000 distinct CDR3 sequences; around a fifth are singletons. This clonotype was sampled from a woman aged 50 to 65 with Graves' ophthalmopathy. Sequencing used peripheral blood.

CDR3 sequence (DNA): TGCAGTGCTAGTGTCTCGTCAAGAAAAACATTGAACACTGAAGCTTTCTTT. Translated: CSASVSSRKTLNTEAFF. The chain links TRBV20-1 to TRBJ1-1; D is uncertain. The V gene lost 3 bases and the J gene lost 0 bases, with 20 bases spanning the gap. Germline V gives CDR1 DFQATT, CDR2 SNEGSKA (reference sequence). CDR3 length: 17 amino acids.